The 5 T cell receptor beta chains below come from one sample, sequenced in a study of lymphopenia after photon versus proton radiotherapy. Profiled with immunoSEQ multiplex PCR; TCRdb holds only in-frame clones, not every one. Of 25,000 to 35,000 clones listed, roughly 94% are singletons. The specimen was peripheral blood, collected from a patient treated with photon-based radiotherapy. The receptor set was obtained from a woman between 50 and 59 years old with cholangiocarcinoma.

The chain carries TRBV7-2 and TRBJ2-1, with D unclear. The germline gives CDR1 SGHTA, CDR2 FQGNSA. The V end lost 5 bases, the J end lost 7 bases, and 18 bases lay between the germline ends. CDR3 size: 15 residues. CDR3 sequence reads: CASSDQSALLNEQFF. The CDR3 DNA reads as TGTGCCAGCAGCGACCAATCGGCGTTACTTAATGAGCAGTTCTTC. The whole variable domain, filled in from reference TRBV7-2 and TRBJ2-1, reads GAGVSQSPSNKVTEKGKDVELRCDPISGHTALYWYRQSLGQGLEFLIYFQGNSAPDKSGLPSDRFSAERTGGSVSTLTIQRTQQEDSAVYLCASSDQSALLNEQFFGPGTRLTVL.

This clone has a single count. The gene calls are TRBV29-1 and TRBJ1-1, with D tentatively TRBD1 (5 bases). The germline V gene encodes CDR1 SQVTM and CDR2 ANQGSEA. V lost 4 bases and J lost 2, with 8 bases in between. This CDR3 is 12 amino acids long. The CDR3 sequence is CSVAGGNTEAFF. CDR3 in DNA: TGCAGCGTTGCCGGGGGTAACACTGAAGCTTTCTTT.

The chain recombines TRBV4-3 with TRBJ1-2; tentative D call: TRBD1 (6 bases). Per germline, CDR1 LGHNA and CDR2 YSLEER. This CDR3 comprises 19 residues. V lost 0 bases and J lost 3, with 23 bases in between. The CDR3 nucleotides are TGCGCCAGCAGCCAAGAACAAAGTCGGCGCGGGGGCTCCTACTATGGCTACACCTTC. Translation gives CASSQEQSRRGGSYYGYTF.

The J gene is TRBJ1-4, the V gene TRBV21-1; the D call in the table, TRBD1, was not verified against the DNA. TRBV21-1 is termed a pseudogene. The CDR3 has 16 amino acids. CDR3 sequence reads: CASSSTGTGRDEKLFF. CDR3 sequence (DNA): TGTGCCAGCAGCAGTACCGGGACAGGGCGGGATGAAAAACTGTTTTTT.

The V and J genes are TRBV4-3 and TRBJ1-2; 7 bases fit TRBD1. CDR3 length equals 15 residues. The V and J ends lost 2 bases and 4 bases, in that order; junction bases with no gene match: 7. CDR1 is LGHNA, CDR2 YSLEER, per germline. The CDR3 DNA reads as TGCGCCAGCAGCCAACGGACAGGAGACATCTATGGCTACACCTTC. Translating gives CASSQRTGDIYGYTF.